Listed below are T cell receptor beta chains from one sample, sequenced in a study of shared clonotypes between healthy human individuals. Method: immunoSEQ multiplex PCR; TCRdb's copy keeps in-frame clones and lacks some. The sample holds roughly 2,500,000 clones, 93% seen once. The material sequenced was naive CD4+ T cells from PBMCs. The receptor set was obtained from a man aged 18 to 29 in good health. Some clones in this sample may be carry-over from other donors' samples. Each CDR3 is given with its conserved first and last residue. A D gene is named only where the DNA matches it firmly. Clone size is stated in some rows and not others, as once, few, many or a class when expanded.

j_call	v_call	d_call	clone_size	cdr3_nt	cdr3_aa
TRBJ2-1	TRBV27	TRBD1	-	TGTGCCAGCAGTTTATTCCCGGGACAGCATCTGAGCTCCTACAATGAGCAGTTCTTC	CASSLFPGQHLSSYNEQFF
TRBJ2-1	TRBV27	TRBD2	-	TGTGCCAGCAGTTTCCGGTTAGCGGGACCTACGGATGAGCAGTTCTTC	CASSFRLAGPTDEQFF
TRBJ1-4	TRBV19	TRBD1	-	TGTGCCAGTAGTATCCTCGGACAGGGAGGAACTAATGAAAAACTGTTTTTT	CASSILGQGGTNEKLFF
TRBJ2-3	TRBV29-1	-	-	TGCAGCGTTGAAGGACACAGGGAATCGGGCACAGATACGCAGTATTTT	CSVEGHRESGTDTQYF
TRBJ2-3	TRBV7-3	-	-	TGTGCCAGCAGCTTACCGGGAACAGATACGCAGTATTTT	CASSLPGTDTQYF
TRBJ1-4	TRBV18	-	-	TGTGCCAGCTCACCGGGACTGCCAACTAATGAAAAACTGTTTTTT	CASSPGLPTNEKLFF
TRBJ1-1	TRBV28	TRBD1	-	TGTGCCAGCAGTTTGAACAGGGGGCGAGGGGAAACTGAAGCTTTCTTT	CASSLNRGRGETEAFF
TRBJ2-6	TRBV12-1	-	-	TGTGCCAGCAGCTTTGAAGCGGCAGAGCCCCAACCAAGGGCCAACGTCCTGACTTTC	CASSFEAAEPQPRANVLTF
TRBJ2-1	TRBV18	TRBD1	-	TGTGCCAGCTCCCCAACAGGGGGCGGGAATGAGCAGTTCTTC	CASSPTGGGNEQFF
TRBJ2-2	TRBV27	-	-	TGTGCCAGCAGTTTAAGCGGGGAGCTGTTTTTT	CASSLSGELFF
TRBJ2-7	TRBV6-6	-	-	TGTGCCAGCAGTTCGGCTGGGAACGAGCAGTACTTC	CASSSAGNEQYF
TRBJ1-5	TRBV9	-	-	TGTGCCAGCAGCGTAGATTCTACCGGCCTACAGCATTTT	CASSVDSTGLQHF
TRBJ1-1	TRBV5-1	-	-	TGCGCCAGCAGTGGGTCCCCAGGGGACACTGAAGCTTTCTTT	CASSGSPGDTEAFF
TRBJ2-2	TRBV9	-	-	TGTGCCAGCAGCGCCCACCCGACCGGGGAGCTGTTTTTT	CASSAHPTGELFF
TRBJ2-5	TRBV7-2	TRBD2	-	TGTGCCAGCAGCTTAGGGGGAGCGGGAGGTGGTGAGACCCAGTACTTC	CASSLGGAGGGETQYF
TRBJ1-1	TRBV4-1	-	-	TGCGCCAGCAGCCAAGGACCGTCTGGAGGGAAGAGTGGTACTGAAGCTTTCTTT	CASSQGPSGGKSGTEAFF
TRBJ1-1	TRBV19	-	-	TGTGCCAGTAGTATAAGGGGTCAGACGAACACTGAAGCTTTCTTT	CASSIRGQTNTEAFF
TRBJ2-7	TRBV18	TRBD2	-	TGTGCCAGCTCACGGGGGACTAGCGGGAGTTCCCCCTACGAGCAGTACTTC	CASSRGTSGSSPYEQYF
TRBJ1-6	TRBV6-5	-	-	TGTGCCAGCAGTAGATCAGGGTGGGATTCACCCCTCCACTTT	CASSRSGWDSPLHF
TRBJ2-1	TRBV7-7	-	-	TGTGCCAGCAGTCGAGGGGTTACCTACAATGAGCAGTTCTTC	CASSRGVTYNEQFF
TRBJ2-2	TRBV6-6	-	-	TGTGCCAGCCTGGGCAGGGGAACGGCCGGGGAGCTGTTTTTT	CASLGRGTAGELFF
TRBJ2-7	TRBV19	-	-	TGTGCCAGTAGCCCCGGCTACGAGCAGTACTTC	CASSPGYEQYF
TRBJ2-2	TRBV4-2	-	-	TGTGCCAGCAGCCCGACGACCGGGACTCAGGACACCGGGGAGCTGTTTTTT	CASSPTTGTQDTGELFF
TRBJ2-6	TRBV19	TRBD1	-	TGTGCCAGTAGTCCCCGACAGGGCAGTGGGGCCAACGTCCTGACTTTC	CASSPRQGSGANVLTF
TRBJ1-2	TRBV15	-	-	TGTGCCACCAGCAGAGAACGACAGAACTATGGCTACACCTTC	CATSRERQNYGYTF
TRBJ2-3	TRBV7-2	-	-	TGTGCCAGCAGCTCCGGGACCCCCACATCTTGGATGGATACGCAGTATTTT	CASSSGTPTSWMDTQYF
TRBJ1-3	TRBV7-2	TRBD1	-	TGTGCCAGCAGCTTAGAGGACAGGGAGGGAAACACCATATATTTT	CASSLEDREGNTIYF
TRBJ2-3	TRBV7-2	TRBD1	once	TGTGCCAGCAGCCGCGGACAGGGAACAGATACGCAGTATTTT	CASSRGQGTDTQYF
TRBJ2-3	TRBV27	-	-	TGTGCCAGCAGTTCTCTATATACGCAGTATTTT	CASSSLYTQYF
TRBJ2-5	TRBV28	TRBD1	-	TGTGCCGGACAGACAGGGGGCCGTGAAGAGACCCAGTACTTC	CAGQTGGREETQYF
TRBJ1-1	TRBV6-5	TRBD1	-	TGTGCCAGCAGTCGACAGGGACCTGGAGCTTTCTTT	CASSRQGPGAFF
TRBJ2-3	TRBV2	-	-	TGTGCCAGCACCCAGTTGGGCACAGATACGCAGTATTTT	CASTQLGTDTQYF
TRBJ2-7	TRBV7-2	TRBD2	-	TGTGCCAGCAGCCCCAATAGAGGGGCGGGAGGGCCGCGGGAGCAGTACTTC	CASSPNRGAGGPREQYF
TRBJ2-3	TRBV18	-	-	TGTGCCAGCTCACCCCGGAGGGACGAAGTTAATACGCAGTATTTT	CASSPRRDEVNTQYF